These T cell receptor beta chains were read from a single sample in a study of blood T cell repertoires in COVID-19. Produced via immunoSEQ multiplex PCR; TCRdb's table is partial and in-frame only. The sample records some 45,000 clones, about 82% being singletons. Sequences were obtained from peripheral blood. All receptors derive from a man in his 70s with acute or convalescent COVID-19. Both conserved end residues are trimmed from each CDR3. Each record gives: clone size, V gene, J gene, CDR3 protein. Size is omitted from some rows. Given values are once, few, many or a class for expanded clones.

.	TRBV7-2	TRBJ2-3	ASSFGGEDTQY
.	TRBV6-2/TRBV6-3	TRBJ2-6	ASSSNRGFGANVLT
.	TRBV7-2	TRBJ2-7	ASSFRGSSYEQY
.	TRBV18	TRBJ2-7	ASSLGTSGRDEQY
.	TRBV5-5	TRBJ1-5	ASSWDRNQPQH
.	TRBV2	TRBJ1-5	ASTPSGGLNNQPQH
.	TRBV2	TRBJ1-5	ASREDRGGQPQH
.	TRBV30	TRBJ1-2	AWSLTGYYGYT
.	TRBV7-9	TRBJ1-2	ASSPSGGNGYT
.	TRBV10-3	TRBJ1-2	AISEPGGAGGYT
.	TRBV12-3/TRBV12-4	TRBJ1-1	ASSSTGGTEAF
.	TRBV27	TRBJ1-2	ASSRTGGKGYT
few	TRBV6-5	TRBJ1-1	ASGPTRASTEAF
once	TRBV3-1/TRBV3-2	TRBJ2-1	ASSRSLAPSYNEQF
.	TRBV5-6	TRBJ2-5	ASSLEGQGQETQY
.	TRBV2	TRBJ1-1	ASSGGKGTEAF
.	TRBV18	TRBJ1-4	ASSAGTPATNEKLF